Sequencing of this T cell receptor (beta chain) was carried out in a study of CD8 T cells in ankylosing spondylitis. Study outcomes and limitations: Characteristic of ankylosing spondylitis blood, it appeared, was a TCR beta motif comprising several highly homologous variants.

Scientists made TCR beta libraries using quantitative 5'-RACE with molecular barcodes. TCRdb recomputed calls from the 5' RACE reads with MiXCR, one row per CDR3 protein. The repertoire has more than 400,000 distinct CDR3 sequences, under 5.5% of them found once; the top ten carry roughly 3.5%. The trim removed 6 bases at V and 6 bases at J, leaving 15 bases unmatched. The CDR3 is made up of 17 amino acids. This clonotype was seen at least ten times. Its antigen is still unknown. The rearrangement links TRBV12-3 or TRBV12-4 to TRBJ2-2, with TRBD2 matching 8 bases. The material sequenced was blood, either unsorted or a sorted T cell fraction (not recorded which). The sequence was obtained from a male donor with ankylosing spondylitis. The CDR3 region has the DNA TGTGCCAGCAGCTCGGGCGGGGGGCGAATTAGTCCCGGGGAGCTGTTTTTT. Residues: CASSSGGGRISPGELFF.